One and the same sample provided the 16 T cell receptor beta chains below, sequenced in a study of blood T cell repertoires in COVID-19. TCRdb keeps only in-frame clones here, not all; method: immunoSEQ multiplex PCR. The sample holds roughly 180,000 clones, 75% to 85% seen once. Sequences were obtained from PBMCs or T cells enriched from blood (not recorded which). These receptors all come from a man aged 40-55 years who had recovered from COVID-19.

The chain recombines TRBV15 with TRBJ2-1; D remains unclear. This CDR3 contains 15 residues. Germline loops: CDR1 LNHNV, CDR2 YYDKDF (reference sequence). The ends were cut back, 3 bases at V and 8 bases at J, with 17 bases in the middle. The CDR3 bases are TGTGCCACCAGCAGCCCCGCGCTCGCCTCGGATGAGCAGTTCTTC. As protein: CATSSPALASDEQFF.

This rearrangement joins TRBV11-2 to TRBJ2-3, with 14 nucleotides matching TRBD2. The CDR3 runs to 16 residues. After removal of 6 bases from V and 5 bases from J, the junction contained 7 bases not matched to a gene. The germline V gene has CDR1 SGHAT and CDR2 FQNNGV. The CDR3 DNA reads TGTGCCAGCAGATCGACTAGCGGGAGGGCCGGAGATACGCAGTATTTT. This codes for CASRSTSGRAGDTQYF.

The chain carries TRBV7-8 and TRBJ1-4; no definite D call. Deletions cut 5 bases from V and 10 bases from J, with 14 bases between. Germline V gene data show CDR1 as SGHVS and CDR2 as FQNEAQ. The CDR3 totals 13 residues. The CDR3 is CASSPNTVGKLFF. The CDR3 DNA is TGTGCCAGCAGCCCTAACACAGTGGGAAAACTGTTTTTT.

V is TRBV9 and J is TRBJ1-2; perhaps TRBD1 as D (5 bases). The CDR3 has 14 amino acids. V lost 1 base and J lost 4, with 11 bases in between. Germline V gene lookup returns CDR1 SGDLS and CDR2 YYNGEE. CDR3: CASSVNRRGYGYTF. For the CDR3, the DNA is TGTGCCAGCAGCGTAAACCGGAGGGGCTATGGCTACACCTTC.

V usage is TRBV4-2 and J usage is TRBJ2-3; 10 bases are shared with TRBD2. The CDR3 covers 17 residues. V was pared by 4 bases and J by 4 bases, with 11 bases of the junction left unmatched. Germline lookup yields CDR1 LGHNA and CDR2 YNFKEQ. The CDR3 bases are TGTGCCAGCAGCCTCGCCGCCGGGACTAGCGATGCAGATACGCAGTATTTT. Amino acid sequence: CASSLAAGTSDADTQYF.

The gene calls are TRBV9 and TRBJ1-2, with no clear D. V was pared by 7 bases and J by 4 bases, with 8 bases between. Germline values: CDR1 SGDLS, CDR2 YYNGEE. This CDR3 comprises 11 residues. CDR3 nucleotide sequence: TGTGCCAGCTCGCCCGGCTATGGCTACACCTTC. Protein: CASSPGYGYTF.

Of note for this clone: The sample carries other DNA sequences with the same CDR3. The J gene is TRBJ1-2, the V gene TRBV6-5; 8 nucleotides align to TRBD1. V trimming: 0 bases; J trimming: 8 bases; junction bases outside the gene matches: 2. This CDR3 contains 13 residues. The germline V gene has CDR1 MNHEY and CDR2 SVGAGI. The CDR3 loop is CASSYSGTGGYTF. Written as DNA, the CDR3 is TGTGCCAGCAGTTACTCCGGGACAGGAGGCTACACCTTC.

The chain couples TRBV5-5 to TRBJ2-3, with 8 nucleotides matching TRBD2. V shed 4 bases and J 2 bases; nucleotides not matched to a gene: 12. This CDR3 is 17 amino acids long. Germline CDR1 is SGHKS and CDR2 is YYEKEE (reference sequence). CDR3 bases: TGTGCCAGCAGCCCTACCGGGGGGGTCCTTCTCACAGATACGCAGTATTTT. This gives the protein CASSPTGGVLLTDTQYF.

This chain links TRBV28 with TRBJ2-2; perhaps TRBD1 as D (5 bases). Germline loops: CDR1 MDHEN, CDR2 SYDVKM. The CDR3 length is 20 residues. V gave up 5 bases and J gave up 0 bases, with 25 bases separating them. The CDR3 nucleotides are TGTGCCAGCAGTCCATATTCCGTGTGGCAGGGCTCCCCGAACACCGGGGAGCTGTTTTTT. The encoded protein is CASSPYSVWQGSPNTGELFF. Looking up the rest from reference TRBV28 and TRBJ2-2 gives the full variable domain: DVKVTQSSRYLVKRTGEKVFLECVQDMDHENMFWYRQDPGLGLRLIYFSYDVKMKEKGDIPEGYSVSREKKERFSLILESASTNQTSMYLCASSPYSVWQGSPNTGELFFGEGSRLTVL.

V is TRBV7-9 and J is TRBJ1-6, with D uncertain. Germline loops: CDR1 SEHNR, CDR2 FQNEAQ (reference sequence). Trimming removed 3 bases from V and 6 bases from J, with 12 bases in between. The CDR3 spans 15 residues. This CDR3 is CASSFFRLGNSPLHF. DNA of the CDR3: TGTGCCAGCAGCTTTTTCAGGCTGGGTAATTCACCCCTCCACTTT. Full variable domain (remainder filled in from reference TRBV7-9 and TRBJ1-6): DTGVSQNPRHKITKRGQNVTFRCDPISEHNRLYWYRQTLGQGPEFLTYFQNEAQLEKSRLLSDRFSAERPKGSFSTLEIQRTEQGDSAMYLCASSFFRLGNSPLHFGNGTRLTVT.

This chain links TRBV25-1 with TRBJ1-4; D remains ambiguous. Trimming left V 6 bases short and J 8 bases short, with 7 bases between. Per germline, CDR1 MGHDK and CDR2 SYGVNS. This CDR3 has 11 residues. The DNA for the CDR3 is TGTGCCAGCAGGTTGCGAGAAAAACTGTTTTTT. It encodes CASRLREKLFF.

This chain links TRBV6-5 with TRBJ1-1; the match to TRBD1 covers 10 bases. Germline-derived CDR1 and CDR2 are MNHEY and SVGAGI. V lost 5 bases and J lost 13; bases outside the gene matches: 16. The CDR3 contains 15 residues. CDR3 residues: CASSRQGARTLGVFF. CDR3 nucleotides: TGTGCCAGCAGTAGACAGGGGGCTCGCACGCTCGGAGTTTTCTTT.

The genes are TRBV20-1 and TRBJ2-1; unclear D gene. The CDR3 runs 11 residues. Germline V gene sequence: CDR1 DFQATT, CDR2 SNEGSKA (reference sequence). Trimming removed 6 bases from V and 5 bases from J, with 8 bases in between. In nucleotides, the CDR3 is TGCAGTGCCCCGAGCAACAATGAGCAGTTCTTC. This codes for CSAPSNNEQFF.

The CDR3 DNA is TGTGCCAGCAGCCAAGTGACAAGCGGGAGGGTCCTCAATGAGCAGTTCTTC. Amino acids: CASSQVTSGRVLNEQFF. The chain has TRBV14 and TRBJ2-1; 10 bases agree with TRBD2. With 1 base clipped from V and 6 bases from J, the junction kept 9 bases outside the gene matches. This CDR3 spans 17 amino acids. CDR1 and CDR2 from the germline V gene are SGHDN and FVKESK.

J is TRBJ2-1 and V is TRBV6-2 or TRBV6-3, with D tentatively TRBD2 (5 bases). The ends were cut back, 5 bases at V and 4 bases at J, with 12 bases in the middle. The CDR3 is 14 amino acids. Germline V CDR1 and CDR2: MNHEY, SVGEGT. The CDR3 here is CASSDTSGYNEQFF. In nucleotides, the CDR3 is TGTGCCAGCAGTGACACGAGCGGTTACAATGAGCAGTTCTTC.

This chain links TRBV6-2 or TRBV6-3 with TRBJ2-1, with 9 positions matching TRBD2. The length of the CDR3 is 16 residues. CDR1 MNHEY and CDR2 SVGEGT come from the germline V gene. V gave up 5 bases and J gave up 10 bases; unmatched junction bases: 15. The CDR3 reads CASSQTSGPRGSEQFF. The CDR3 nucleotides read TGTGCCAGCAGTCAGACTAGCGGCCCTAGGGGAAGCGAGCAGTTCTTC.